This TCR beta chain was captured in a study of CD8+CD57+ T cells in acquired aplastic anemia. Findings of the study overall: Patients and controls shared some 30 CD8+ CDR3 sequences. The CD8+ Simpson's diversity of patients and controls was not significantly different.

CD8+CD57+ cell expansion, shown by flow cytometry, had occurred in the patients selected for sequencing. TCR beta VDJ and CDR3 were profiled, and genomic DNA was the template. TCRdb independently ran MiXCR on the reads; one entry per CDR3 protein. The table lists about 270,000 distinct CDR3 sequences, 65% to 90% of them singletons. A remark on this clonotype: The antigen is unknown. At one of its ends the junction is not consistent with the germline gene, which may arise from a read error.

CDR1 is SGHVS and CDR2 is FNYEAQ in the germline V gene. This CDR3 spans 15 amino acids. The clonotype comes from a human donor with aplastic anemia. The source material was sorted CD4+, CD8+, or CD8+CD57+ T cells (not recorded which) from PBMCs. This chain links TRBV7-6 with TRBJ2-5; D is perhaps TRBD1 (6 bases). The CDR3: CASSLAETGSGTQYF. CDR3 sequence (DNA): TGTGCCAGCAGCCTAGCAGAGACAGGTTCGGGGACCCAGTACTTC. The entire variable domain, with the rest obtained from reference TRBV7-6 and TRBJ2-5, is as follows: GAGVSQSPRYKVTKRGQDVALRCDPISGHVSLYWYRQALGQGPEFLTYFNYEAQQDKSGLPNDRFSAERPEGSISTLTIQRTEQRDSAMYRCASSLAETGSGTQYFGPGTRLLVL.